What follows are 9 T cell receptor beta chains derived from one specimen sequenced in a study of CD8 T cells in ankylosing spondylitis. TCRdb reprocessed the 5' RACE reads via MiXCR and lists one record per CDR3 protein. Of about 340,000 distinct CDR3 sequences in the sample, approximately 20% are singletons; the top ten hold 13%. The sample taken for sequencing was blood, either unsorted or a sorted T cell fraction (not recorded which). These receptors were obtained from a male donor with ankylosing spondylitis or in good health (not recorded which).

This clonotype came up many times. V gene TRBV9 combines with J gene TRBJ1-1; no clear D gene. Trimming pared 4 bases from V and 5 bases from J, leaving 15 bases between. This CDR3 contains 14 residues. The germline V gene has CDR1 SGDLS and CDR2 YYNGEE. The CDR3 sequence: CASSLGPVGTEAFF. In DNA, the CDR3 is TGTGCCAGCAGCCTGGGCCCCGTCGGAACTGAAGCTTTCTTT.

This clonotype was counted ten times or more. The J gene is TRBJ2-3, the V gene TRBV7-2; 13 nucleotides agree with TRBD2. V lost 5 bases, J lost 4 bases, and 6 bases stayed unmatched. The CDR3 is 16 amino acids. Germline-derived CDR1 and CDR2 are SGHTA and FQGNSA. CDR3 DNA sequence: TGTGCCAGCAGCCCCACTAGCGGGGGGGCCGCAGATACGCAGTATTTT. It is translated as CASSPTSGGAADTQYF.

A few counts support this clonotype. The chain is built from TRBV20-1 and TRBJ2-1, with 11 bases lining up with TRBD2. The V segment lost 1 base and the J segment 5 bases; nucleotides outside the gene matches: 4. Looked up from germline, CDR1 is DFQATT and CDR2 is SNEGSKA (reference sequence). The CDR3 covers 15 residues. Here the CDR3 reads CSARASGGPHNEQFF. DNA for the CDR3: TGCAGTGCTAGAGCTAGCGGGGGGCCCCACAATGAGCAGTTCTTC.

This clonotype has only a few counts. The chain joins TRBV20-1 to TRBJ1-6, with D hard to call. The CDR3 is made up of 15 amino acids. Germline V lookup: CDR1 DFQATT, CDR2 SNEGSKA (reference sequence). V shed 6 bases and J shed 1 base, with 13 bases lying between them. The CDR3 coding sequence is TGCAGTGCCCGGGCTCGCGGTTCCTATAATTCACCCCTCCACTTT. Its protein is CSARARGSYNSPLHF.

This chain joins TRBV24-1 and TRBJ2-2; 7 nucleotides line up with TRBD1. V gave up 3 bases and J gave up 6 bases; unmatched junction bases: 0. Germline-derived CDR1 and CDR2 are KGHDR and SFDVKD. The CDR3 runs 13 residues. The CDR3 DNA reads TGTGCCACCAGTGATCAGGGGGCCGGGGAGCTGTTTTTT. Its translation is CATSDQGAGELFF.

The CDR3 coding sequence is TGTGCCAGCAGAACCTCCGGGTCGGGCTCCTACGAGCAGTACTTC. Amino acid sequence: CASRTSGSGSYEQYF. V is TRBV28 and J is TRBJ2-7; D gene unclear. There are 15 residues in the CDR3. V shed 6 bases and J shed 0 bases, with 15 bases lying between them. The V gene's germline CDR1 is MDHEN and CDR2 SYDVKM.

This chain connects TRBV7-6 to TRBJ2-1, with TRBD2 identical over 10 bases. J lost 1 base, V lost 1 base, and 4 bases had no gene match. CDR1 and CDR2 from the germline V gene are SGHVS and FNYEAQ. This CDR3 spans 17 amino acids. The CDR3 loop is CASSLGTSGESYNEQFF. As DNA, the CDR3 is TGTGCCAGCAGCTTAGGGACTAGCGGCGAATCCTACAATGAGCAGTTCTTC.

This chain joins TRBV4-1 and TRBJ2-5; D unresolved. The CDR3 sequence is 13 residues long. The V and J ends lost 2 bases and 4 bases respectively, with 8 bases between them. From germline, CDR1 is MGHRA and CDR2 YSYEKL. In DNA, the CDR3 is TGCGCCAGCAGCCAAAGGGTTGGAGAGACCCAGTACTTC. This translates into CASSQRVGETQYF.

This clonotype was seen a few times. The rearrangement joins TRBV3-1 to TRBJ2-1; the match to TRBD2 covers 9 bases. Per germline, CDR1 LGHDT and CDR2 YNNKEL (reference sequence). CDR3 length: 16 residues. J gave up 10 bases and V 4 bases, and 14 bases lay outside the gene matches. CDR3 amino acids: CASSPSAGGPWDEQFF. CDR3 in DNA: TGTGCCAGCAGCCCCAGTGCGGGGGGGCCGTGGGACGAGCAGTTCTTC.